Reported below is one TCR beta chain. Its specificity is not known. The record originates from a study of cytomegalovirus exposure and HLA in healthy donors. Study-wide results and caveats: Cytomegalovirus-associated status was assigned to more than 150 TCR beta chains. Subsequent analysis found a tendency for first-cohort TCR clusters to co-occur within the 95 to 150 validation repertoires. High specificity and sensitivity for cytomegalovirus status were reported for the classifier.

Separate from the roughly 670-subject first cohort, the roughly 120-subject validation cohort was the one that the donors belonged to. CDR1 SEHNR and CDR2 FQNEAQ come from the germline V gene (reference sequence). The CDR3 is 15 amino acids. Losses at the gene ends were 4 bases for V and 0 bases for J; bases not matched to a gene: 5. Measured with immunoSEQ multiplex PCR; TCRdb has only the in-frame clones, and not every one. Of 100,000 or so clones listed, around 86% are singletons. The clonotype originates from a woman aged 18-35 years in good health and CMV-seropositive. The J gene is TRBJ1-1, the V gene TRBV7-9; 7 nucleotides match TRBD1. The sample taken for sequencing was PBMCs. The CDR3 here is CASSSSQGVNTEAFF. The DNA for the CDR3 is TGTGCCAGCAGCTCCTCCCAGGGGGTGAACACTGAAGCTTTCTTT.